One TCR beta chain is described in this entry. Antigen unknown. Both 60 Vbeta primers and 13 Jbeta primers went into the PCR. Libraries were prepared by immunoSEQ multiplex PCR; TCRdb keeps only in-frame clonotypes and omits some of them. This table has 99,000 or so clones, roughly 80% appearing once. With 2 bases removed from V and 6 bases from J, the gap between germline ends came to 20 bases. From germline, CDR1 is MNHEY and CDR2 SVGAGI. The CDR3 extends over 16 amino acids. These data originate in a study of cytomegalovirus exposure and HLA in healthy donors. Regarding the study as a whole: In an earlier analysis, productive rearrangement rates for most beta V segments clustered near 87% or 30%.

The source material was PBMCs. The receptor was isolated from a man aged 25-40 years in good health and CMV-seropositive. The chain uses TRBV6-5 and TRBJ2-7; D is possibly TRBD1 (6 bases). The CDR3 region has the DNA TGTGCCAGCAGTTACCCGTGTGGACAGTCTCACTGCGAGCAGTACTTC. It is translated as CASSYPCGQSHCEQYF.